This T cell receptor (beta chain) was profiled in a study of beta chain features in type 1 diabetes. Across the study: Age, gender and cell yields were alike across patients and healthy donors. Study-wide results and caveats: In every one of the four CD4+ subsets, TCRB CDR3s were moderately but significantly shorter in Type 1 diabetes patients.

Germline V gene lookup returns CDR1 SQVTM and CDR2 ANQGSEA. V lost 5 bases to trimming and J lost 3 bases, with 14 bases between them. This CDR3 comprises 13 residues. cDNA synthesis used the whole RNA isolate, giving expressed TCRB sequences. TCRdb's copy holds only in-frame clones and misses some; the assay was immunoSEQ multiplex PCR. The table includes 300,000 or so clones, approximately 8% detected once. With regard to this clone: As yet, its antigen is unknown.

Researchers reported sorting CD4+ naive, central memory, regulatory and stem cell-like memory cells via CD45RO/CCR7/CD25/CD127/CD95/CD27. The sample was central memory CD4+ T cells from blood. The chain recombines TRBV29-1 with TRBJ2-7; either TRBD1 or TRBD2 may fit D (6 bases each). The TCR was taken from a woman between 18 and 29 years old in good health. Here the CDR3 reads CSVIRGALYEQYF. The DNA for the CDR3 is TGCAGCGTTATAAGGGGGGCCCTCTACGAGCAGTACTTC.